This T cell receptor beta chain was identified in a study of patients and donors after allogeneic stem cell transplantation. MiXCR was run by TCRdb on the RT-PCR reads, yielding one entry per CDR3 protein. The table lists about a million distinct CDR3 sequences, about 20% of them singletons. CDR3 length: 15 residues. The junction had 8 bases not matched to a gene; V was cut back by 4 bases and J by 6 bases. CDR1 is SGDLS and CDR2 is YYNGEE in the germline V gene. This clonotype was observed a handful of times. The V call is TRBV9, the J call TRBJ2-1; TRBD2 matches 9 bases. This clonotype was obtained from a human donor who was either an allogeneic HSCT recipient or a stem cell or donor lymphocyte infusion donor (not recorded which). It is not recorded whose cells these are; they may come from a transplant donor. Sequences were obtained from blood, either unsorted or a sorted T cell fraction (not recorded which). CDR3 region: CASSPLGGGANEQFF. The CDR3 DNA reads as TGTGCCAGCAGCCCTCTCGGCGGGGGGGCCAATGAGCAGTTCTTC.